This is a list of T cell receptor beta chains from one sample in a study of blood T cell repertoires in COVID-19. Method: immunoSEQ multiplex PCR; TCRdb's copy keeps in-frame clones and lacks some. The sample includes more than 35,000 clones, approximately 90% seen only once; the top ten take about 10%. Sequencing used peripheral blood. Receptors originate from a man aged 25-45 years with active or convalescent COVID-19. Both conserved end residues are part of each CDR3. A D gene is named only where the DNA matches it firmly.

J: TRBJ1-2
V: TRBV6-6
D: .
CDR3: CASSYSGRTAYGYTF
DNA: TGTGCCAGCAGTTACTCCGGCAGGACTGCCTATGGCTACACCTTC

J: TRBJ1-2
V: TRBV14
D: .
CDR3: CASSQEVAYGYTF
DNA: TGTGCCAGCAGCCAAGAGGTAGCCTATGGCTACACCTTC

J: TRBJ2-5
V: TRBV12-5
D: TRBD2
CDR3: CASGFGTSGGAGETQYF
DNA: TGTGCTAGTGGTTTCGGGACTAGCGGGGGGGCCGGGGAGACCCAGTACTTC

J: TRBJ2-7
V: TRBV10-3
D: TRBD1
CDR3: CAISGPLTGSSYEQYF
DNA: TGTGCCATCAGCGGGCCCCTGACAGGGAGCTCCTACGAGCAGTACTTC

J: TRBJ1-6
V: TRBV4-3
D: TRBD1
CDR3: CASSQDRAGGHSPLHF
DNA: TGCGCCAGCAGCCAAGATCGGGCAGGGGGCCATTCACCCCTCCACTTT

J: TRBJ1-1
V: TRBV6-6
D: TRBD1
CDR3: CASSPYPGQAMNTEAFF
DNA: TGTGCCAGCAGTCCCTACCCGGGACAGGCAATGAACACTGAAGCTTTCTTT

J: TRBJ1-2
V: TRBV5-6
D: .
CDR3: CASRGEGTRGYTF
DNA: TGTGCCAGCAGGGGAGAAGGAACGAGGGGCTACACCTTC

J: TRBJ2-7
V: TRBV7-7
D: .
CDR3: CASSLERIYTTYEQYF
DNA: TGTGCCAGCAGCTTAGAGCGGATTTATACCACCTACGAGCAGTACTTC

J: TRBJ1-2
V: TRBV9
D: .
CDR3: CASSVAAGYGYTF
DNA: TGTGCCAGCAGCGTAGCGGCAGGGTATGGCTACACCTTC

J: TRBJ2-1
V: TRBV20-1
D: .
CDR3: CSASSGNEQFF
DNA: TGCAGTGCTAGCTCAGGGAATGAGCAGTTCTTC

J: TRBJ2-3
V: TRBV3-1/TRBV3-2
D: TRBD2
CDR3: CASSQGTGGADTQYF
DNA: TGTGCCAGCAGCCAAGGTACGGGAGGCGCAGATACGCAGTATTTT

J: TRBJ2-1
V: TRBV19
D: .
CDR3: CASSLGAGNGEQFF
DNA: TGTGCCAGTAGTTTGGGGGCAGGGAACGGTGAGCAGTTCTTC

J: TRBJ2-1
V: TRBV12-2
D: .
CDR3: CASRLRGAGGAYNEQFF
DNA: TGTGCAAGTCGCCTACGCGGGGCGGGAGGCGCCTACAATGAGCAGTTCTTC

J: TRBJ1-5
V: TRBV10-2
D: .
CDR3: CASSELQRVGNQPQHF
DNA: TGCGCCAGCAGTGAGTTACAGAGGGTCGGCAATCAGCCCCAGCATTTT

J: TRBJ2-5
V: TRBV18
D: TRBD2
CDR3: CASSRTSGLQETQYF
DNA: TGTGCCAGCTCACGGACTAGCGGTCTCCAAGAGACCCAGTACTTC

J: TRBJ2-5
V: TRBV9
D: TRBD1
CDR3: CASSVASRGRETQYF
DNA: TGTGCCAGCAGCGTAGCTAGCAGGGGGCGGGAGACCCAGTACTTC

J: TRBJ2-3
V: TRBV11-2
D: .
CDR3: CASSLLILDTQYF
DNA: TGTGCCAGCAGCTTGCTAATCCTCGATACGCAGTATTTT

J: TRBJ1-5
V: TRBV19
D: .
CDR3: CASSRIDRGVGRQPQHF
DNA: TGTGCCAGTAGTCGTATCGATCGCGGGGTCGGGCGGCAGCCCCAGCATTTT

J: TRBJ1-2
V: TRBV19
D: .
CDR3: CASNLERSGYGYTF
DNA: TGTGCCAGTAATCTGGAACGGAGCGGCTATGGCTACACCTTC

J: TRBJ2-3
V: TRBV5-6
D: .
CDR3: CASSLSRVRTDTQYF
DNA: TGTGCCAGCAGCTTGTCCAGGGTTAGGACAGATACGCAGTATTTT

J: TRBJ2-3
V: TRBV7-2
D: .
CDR3: CASSFYLASTDTQYF
DNA: TGTGCCAGCAGCTTTTACTTAGCTTCCACAGATACGCAGTATTTT